These 21 T cell receptor beta chains came from one sample sequenced in a study of T cells after yellow fever vaccination. MiXCR was run by TCRdb on the 5' RACE reads, yielding one entry per CDR3 protein. The table has around 250,000 distinct CDR3 sequences, 6.9% seen once; the top ten hold approximately 0.84%. The specimen comprised CD4+ T cells sorted from PBMCs, sampled 15 days after the yellow fever booster vaccination. The receptors shown here come from a man younger than 40 who received the YFV17D yellow fever vaccine.

A few counts support this clonotype. The chain has TRBV20-1 and TRBJ2-7; possibly TRBD2 for D (6 bases). Trimming pared 4 bases from V and 2 bases from J, leaving 12 bases between. CDR1 is DFQATT, CDR2 SNEGSKA, per germline (reference sequence). There are 13 residues in the CDR3. CDR3 bases: TGCAGTGCTATATCCGGGAGAGCCTACGAGCAGTACTTC. Its protein product is CSAISGRAYEQYF.

This clonotype was seen a few times. The J gene is TRBJ2-1, the V gene TRBV20-1, with 7 bases lining up with TRBD1. The germline V gene has CDR1 DFQATT and CDR2 SNEGSKA (reference sequence). The V gene end was trimmed by 6 bases and the J gene end by 8 bases; junction bases not matched to a gene: 16. The CDR3 loop spans 15 amino acids. Here the CDR3 DNA reads TGCAGTGCCTACCCGACAGGGCTCCTTAGCGATGAGCAGTTCTTC. Its protein product is CSAYPTGLLSDEQFF.

The chain recombines TRBV7-2 with TRBJ1-2; TRBD1 matches at 10 bases. CDR3 length: 16 residues. Per the germline V gene, CDR1 is SGHTA and CDR2 is FQGNSA. V shed 7 bases and J 3 bases; nucleotides not matched to a gene: 11. The CDR3 DNA reads as TGTGCCAGCATGGCGGGACAGGGGATTTCCTACTATGGCTACACCTTC. It specifies CASMAGQGISYYGYTF.

This clonotype was counted at least ten times. V and J are TRBV7-2 and TRBJ2-3, with TRBD2 identical over 13 bases. CDR3 length: 15 amino acids. Germline CDR1 SGHTA, CDR2 FQGNSA. The J segment lost 4 bases and the V segment lost 5 bases, leaving 3 bases of the junction unmatched. CDR3 coding DNA: TGTGCCAGCAGCCCCGGACTAGCGGGAGCAGATACGCAGTATTTT. Its translation: CASSPGLAGADTQYF.

V and J are TRBV28 and TRBJ2-1, with TRBD2 matching over 9 bases. The CDR3 is 18 residues long. V shed 3 bases and J 0 bases; nucleotides not matched to a gene: 9. The germline CDR1 and CDR2 sequences are MDHEN and SYDVKM. CDR3 sequence: CASSFLAGPRGSYNEQFF. The CDR3, as DNA: TGTGCCAGCAGTTTCCTAGCGGGACCCCGGGGCTCCTACAATGAGCAGTTCTTC. Full variable domain (missing parts from reference TRBV28 and TRBJ2-1): DVKVTQSSRYLVKRTGEKVFLECVQDMDHENMFWYRQDPGLGLRLIYFSYDVKMKEKGDIPEGYSVSREKKERFSLILESASTNQTSMYLCASSFLAGPRGSYNEQFFGPGTRLTVL.

This clonotype showed up just a few times. This chain joins TRBV5-4 and TRBJ2-5, with 7 bases lining up with TRBD2. Germline V gives CDR1 SGHNT, CDR2 YYREEE (reference sequence). V lost 3 bases to trimming and J lost 5 bases; unmatched junction nucleotides: 10. There are 15 residues in the CDR3. The CDR3 bases are TGTGCCAGCAGCTCTCAGGCGGGAGTTTTGGAGACCCAGTACTTC. Protein: CASSSQAGVLETQYF.

This clonotype came up a few times. V gene TRBV10-3 combines with J gene TRBJ2-1, with D perhaps assigned TRBD1 or TRBD2 (5 bases each). Trimming shortened V by 4 bases and J by 1 base, and 17 bases separated the two germline ends. The CDR3 has 17 amino acids. CDR1 ENHRY and CDR2 SYGVKD come from the germline V gene. In DNA, the CDR3 is TGTGCCATCAGTGGTTCCGGGACCATAGGGTCCTACAATGAGCAGTTCTTC. It yields the protein CAISGSGTIGSYNEQFF.

Comments on this clonotype: Germline is not matched at one junction end, which may reflect a read error. The gene calls are TRBV10-3 and TRBJ1-1; TRBD1 agrees at 8 bases. Looked up from germline, CDR1 is ENHRY and CDR2 is SYGVKD. The CDR3 is made up of 14 amino acids. The CDR3 coding sequence is TGTGCCATCAGTGGACAGGGGATGAAGACTGAAGCTTTCTTT. Its translation is CAISGQGMKTEAFF.

This clonotype was detected many times. The chain carries TRBV12-3 or TRBV12-4 and TRBJ2-1, with 7 bases identical to TRBD1. The ends lost 3 bases at V and 6 bases at J; junction bases unmatched: 5. This CDR3 contains 14 residues. The CDR3 sequence: CASSFKAGGNEQFF. DNA of the CDR3: TGTGCCAGCAGTTTTAAAGCAGGGGGCAATGAGCAGTTCTTC.

This clonotype came up many times. The chain employs TRBV20-1 and TRBJ2-3; 14 bases are a match to TRBD2. The CDR3 has 14 residues. The germline CDR1 and CDR2 sequences are DFQATT and SNEGSKA (reference sequence). V shed 7 bases and J 3 bases; nucleotides not matched to a gene: 3. CDR3 residues: CSEGLAGETDTQYF. The CDR3 DNA reads TGCAGTGAGGGACTAGCGGGAGAGACAGATACGCAGTATTTT.

This clonotype was recorded many times. CDR3 protein: CSSPAGLGQFF. The CDR3 DNA reads as TGCAGCTCCCCGGCGGGGTTGGGGCAGTTCTTC. The chain has TRBV29-1 and TRBJ2-1, with D possibly being TRBD2 (6 bases). Germline CDR1 reads SQVTM; CDR2 reads ANQGSEA. The CDR3 has 11 residues. Trimming removed 8 bases at V and 12 bases at J, with 17 bases between.

This clonotype was recorded a few times. The gene calls are TRBV6-5 and TRBJ2-5; maybe TRBD2 (6 bases). Germline loops: CDR1 MNHEY, CDR2 SVGAGI. This CDR3 region has 16 residues. V gave up 0 bases and J gave up 2 bases, with 13 bases separating them. DNA of the CDR3: TGTGCCAGCAGTTACTCGAGGTCTAGCGTACAAGAGACCCAGTACTTC. Translating gives CASSYSRSSVQETQYF.

This clonotype was observed at least ten times. The chain is built from TRBV28 and TRBJ2-2, with D perhaps TRBD1 or TRBD2 (5 bases each). V was shortened by 5 bases and J by 6 bases, with 16 bases between the two germline ends. Germline CDR1 is MDHEN and CDR2 is SYDVKM. This CDR3 is 15 amino acids long. The CDR3 nucleotides read TGTGCCAGCAGTACAGGAGGATCTGGCGCCGGGGAGCTGTTTTTT. This codes for CASSTGGSGAGELFF.

This clonotype was detected many times. This chain uses TRBV12-3 or TRBV12-4 with TRBJ2-6, with D tentatively TRBD1 (5 bases). Trimming cost V 5 bases and J 0 bases, with 8 bases left between them. The CDR3 has 15 amino acids. CDR3 sequence (DNA): TGTGCCAGCAGTATACAGGTCTCTGGGGCCAACGTCCTGACTTTC. The encoded protein is CASSIQVSGANVLTF.

In this sample, this clonotype turned up a few times. The chain combines TRBV20-1 with TRBJ2-1; D is unclear. The CDR3 contains 12 residues. The germline V gene has CDR1 DFQATT and CDR2 SNEGSKA (reference sequence). Trimming took 6 bases from V and 9 from J, leaving 15 bases between them. The CDR3: CSARPSRSEQFF. The CDR3 bases are TGCAGTGCCCGACCATCTAGGAGTGAGCAGTTCTTC.

This clonotype was counted between two and nine times. The V and J genes are TRBV12-3 or TRBV12-4 and TRBJ2-4; D may be TRBD1 (6 bases). Between the trimmed V and J ends, which lost 2 bases and 0 bases, there was a span of 14 bases. CDR3 length: 17 residues. CDR3 sequence reads: CASSLRGTQIAKNIQYF. The CDR3 region has the DNA TGTGCCAGCAGTTTAAGGGGGACACAGATAGCCAAAAACATTCAGTACTTC.

This clonotype appeared many times. The gene calls are TRBV25-1 and TRBJ2-7, with TRBD2 matching over 9 bases. The J segment lost 1 base and the V segment lost 6 bases, leaving 7 bases of the junction unmatched. The CDR3 runs to 15 residues. Germline V CDR1 and CDR2: MGHDK, SYGVNS. CDR3 bases: TGTGCCAGCAGGTCAATAGCGGGAGAATCCTACGAGCAGTACTTC. This gives the protein CASRSIAGESYEQYF.

The chain uses TRBV12-3 or TRBV12-4 and TRBJ1-2, with D uncertain. The CDR3 spans 13 residues. With 3 bases removed from V and 0 bases from J, the gap between germline ends came to 5 bases. The CDR3 region is CASSLAANYGYTF. The CDR3 bases are TGTGCCAGCAGTTTGGCAGCTAACTATGGCTACACCTTC.

This clonotype was detected a few times. The chain has TRBV20-1 and TRBJ2-3, with 8 bases aligning to TRBD2. From germline, CDR1 is DFQATT and CDR2 SNEGSKA (reference sequence). The CDR3 is made up of 12 amino acids. The trim removed 0 bases at V and 9 bases at J, leaving 2 bases unmatched. This CDR3 reads CSARETSATQYF. The CDR3 bases are TGCAGTGCTAGAGAGACTAGCGCGACGCAGTATTTT.

In regard to this clonotype: With a much larger clone just one base away, this may be a read error. The CDR3 DNA reads as TGTGCCAGCAGTTTATCTCTTGAGGAGTTCTTC. Translated, it gives CASSLSLEEFF. The chain has TRBV12-3 or TRBV12-4 and TRBJ2-1; D not certain. The CDR3 runs 11 residues.

This sequence joins TRBV6-5 and TRBJ1-6, with D maybe TRBD1 (5 bases). Per germline, CDR1 MNHEY and CDR2 SVGAGI. The length of the CDR3 is 14 residues. V dropped 2 bases and J dropped 6 bases, with 8 bases sitting between them. CDR3 sequence: CASSYQGFNSPLHF. The CDR3 DNA follows: TGTGCCAGCAGTTACCAGGGATTTAATTCACCCCTCCACTTT.